This record looks at one T cell receptor beta chain sequence and its context. This specimen belongs to a study of shared clonotypes between healthy human individuals. In the study overall: Aged between 18 and 49, the donors were a couple of women and three men.

Healthy HIV-negative adults with no recent acute infections or vaccinations were recruited as donors. The test was conducted at deep level. Sorted-subset replicate PCR reactions contained 200 to 250 ng DNA, corresponding to some 29,000 T cell genomes. Using immunoSEQ multiplex PCR, the repertoire was profiled, and TCRdb retains in-frame clones only, with some absent. The top ten clones hold over 1.3% of a sample with some 1 million clones, about 77% of them seen once. The TCR originated in a man aged 18 to 29 in good health. Sequencing was performed on memory CD4+ T cells sorted from blood. This sample's subset: CD45RA-negative fraction.

The CDR3 spells CASSPGDRGRTGELFF. CDR3 in DNA: TGTGCCAGCAGCCCGGGGGACAGGGGGCGCACCGGGGAGCTGTTTTTT. V is TRBV7-9 and J is TRBJ2-2; 12 bases fit TRBD1. The CDR3 consists of 16 residues. The germline gives CDR1 SEHNR, CDR2 FQNEAQ (reference sequence). The trim removed 5 bases at V and 4 bases at J, leaving 5 bases unmatched.